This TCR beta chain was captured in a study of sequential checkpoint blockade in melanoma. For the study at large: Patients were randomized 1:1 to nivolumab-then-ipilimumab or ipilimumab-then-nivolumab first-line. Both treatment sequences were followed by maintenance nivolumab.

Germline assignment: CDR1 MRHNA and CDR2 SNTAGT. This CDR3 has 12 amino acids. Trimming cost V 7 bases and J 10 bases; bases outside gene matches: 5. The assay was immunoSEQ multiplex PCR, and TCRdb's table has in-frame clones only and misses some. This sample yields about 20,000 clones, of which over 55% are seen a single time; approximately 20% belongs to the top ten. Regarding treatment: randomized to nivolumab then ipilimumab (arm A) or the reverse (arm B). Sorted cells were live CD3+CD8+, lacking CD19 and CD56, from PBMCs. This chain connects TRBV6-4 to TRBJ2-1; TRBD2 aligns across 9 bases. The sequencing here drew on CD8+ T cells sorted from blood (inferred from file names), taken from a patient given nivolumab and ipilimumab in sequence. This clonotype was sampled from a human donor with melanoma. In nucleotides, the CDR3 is TGTGCCAGCAAGGTAGCGGGAGAGGAGCAGTTCTTC. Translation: CASKVAGEEQFF.